The present T cell receptor (beta chain) was sequenced within a study of blood T cell repertoires in COVID-19. Study overall: COVID-19 samples, acute and convalescent, were from the United States, Italy and Spain. T cells, B-cell-depleted T cells, or PBMCs provided the cDNA or gDNA that served as material.

This CDR3 is built from 13 residues. V gave up 2 bases and J gave up 4 bases, with 9 bases separating them. Patients in Seattle were enrolled during active infection, then followed longitudinally. In the source study's methods: Estimation of nucleated cell counts relied on the amplification of reference gene primers. The assay was immunoSEQ multiplex PCR, and TCRdb's table has in-frame clones only and misses some. The D gene and trimming were derived from the DNA, and the V and J assignments and clone size from that table. The profile covers under 450,000 clones, with approximately 88% appearing a single time and 10% to 15% taken by the ten largest.

The clonotype was recovered from a woman aged 50 to 60 with COVID-19, enrolled during active disease. The chain uses TRBV12-3 or TRBV12-4 and TRBJ2-7; tentatively, D is TRBD1 (6 bases). The sample taken for sequencing was peripheral blood. The CDR3 loop is CASSLWDKYEQYF. CDR3 DNA: TGTGCCAGCAGTTTATGGGACAAATACGAGCAGTACTTC.